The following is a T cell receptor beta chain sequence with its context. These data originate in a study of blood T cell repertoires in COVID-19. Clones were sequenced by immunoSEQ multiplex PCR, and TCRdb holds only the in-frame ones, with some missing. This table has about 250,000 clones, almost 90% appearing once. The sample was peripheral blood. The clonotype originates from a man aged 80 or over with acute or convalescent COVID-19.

DNA of the CDR3: TGTGCCAGCAGCTTTGGGACTAGCGGTTACAATGAGCAGTTCTTC. Protein sequence: CASSFGTSGYNEQFF. V and J are TRBV11-2 and TRBJ2-1; TRBD2 agrees at 11 bases. Germline V gives CDR1 SGHAT, CDR2 FQNNGV. The CDR3 extends over 15 amino acids. V was clipped by 3 bases and J by 4 bases; unmatched bases: 2. Based on the CDR3 plus reference TRBV11-2 and TRBJ2-1, the full variable domain is EAGVAQSPRYKIIEKRQSVAFWCNPISGHATLYWYQQILGQGPKLLIQFQNNGVVDDSQLPKDRFSAERLKGVDSTLKIQPAKLEDSAVYLCASSFGTSGYNEQFFGPGTRLTVL.